The T cell receptor beta chain described here comes from a study of shared clonotypes between healthy human individuals. Study-wide results and limits: The study found lower generation probabilities in non-shared clonotypes than in those shared by all four donors. Specimens sampled were limited to blood, with tissue repertoires likely differing.

This clone was observed a few times. Its antigen is unidentified. The same CDR3 is also encoded by other DNA sequences in this sample. TCRdb's copy holds only in-frame clones and misses some; the assay was immunoSEQ multiplex PCR. The table has around 1,000,000 clones, approximately 77% seen once; the top ten hold over 0.8%. This CDR3 is built from 13 residues. With 0 bases removed from V and 6 bases from J, the gap between germline ends came to 5 bases. Germline V gene data show CDR1 as SSHAT and CDR2 as FNYEAQ (reference sequence). This chain joins TRBV7-7 and TRBJ2-2, with D perhaps TRBD1 or TRBD2 (5 bases each). This receptor was obtained from a man aged 18-30 years in good health. Some clones in this sample may be carry-over from other donors' samples. Sequenced sample: memory CD4+ T cells from PBMCs. Subset described: CD45RA-negative fraction. DNA for the CDR3: TGTGCCAGCAGCTTAGCGGGGGCCGGGGAGCTGTTTTTT. Translated, it gives CASSLAGAGELFF.